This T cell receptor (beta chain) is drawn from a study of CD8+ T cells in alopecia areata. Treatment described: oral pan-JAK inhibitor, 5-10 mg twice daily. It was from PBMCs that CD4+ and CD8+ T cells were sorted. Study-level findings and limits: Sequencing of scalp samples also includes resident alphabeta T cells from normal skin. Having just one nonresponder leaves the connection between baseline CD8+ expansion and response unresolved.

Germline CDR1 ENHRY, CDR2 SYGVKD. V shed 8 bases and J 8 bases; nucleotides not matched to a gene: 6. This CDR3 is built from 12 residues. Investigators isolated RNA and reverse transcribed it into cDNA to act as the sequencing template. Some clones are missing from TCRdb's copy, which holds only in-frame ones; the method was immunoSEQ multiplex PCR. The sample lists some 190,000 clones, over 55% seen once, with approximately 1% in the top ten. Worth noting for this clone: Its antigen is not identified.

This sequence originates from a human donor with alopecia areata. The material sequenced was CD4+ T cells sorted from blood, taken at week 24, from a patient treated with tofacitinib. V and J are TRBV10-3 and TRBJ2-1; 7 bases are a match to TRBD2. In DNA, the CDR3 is TGTGCCATCGGCGGGACTAATTATGAGCAGTTCTTC. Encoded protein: CAIGGTNYEQFF.